This entry features one TCR beta chain sequence. The specificity of this receptor is unknown. No much larger clonotype is one base removed from it; base qualities were not supplied. The record originates from a study of early T cells in non-severe SARS-CoV-2 infection (dated by TCRdb to the early 2020s). For the study in its entirety: Bulk RNA from unsorted whole blood was used for TCR sequencing, so alpha and beta chains could not be paired.

This was a case-control study nested in a cohort of healthcare workers in London, UK, who had nasopharyngeal swab PCR tests and blood samples taken every week. Healthcare workers were enrolled in the week of the UK lockdown, from 23 to 31 March 2020, and were followed every week for up to roughly 15 weeks. On the study overall, not on this receptor specifically: VDJdb matching was skewed toward anti-spike CD8 responses and likely underestimated virus-specific expansions, missing private and CD4 specificities.

Library prep was done by 5' RACE. The sequencer was a NextSeq 500. Unique molecular identifiers were attached to individual cDNA molecules in the TCR library protocol so that sequencing error and PCR bias could be corrected. Both TCR alpha and beta chains were sequenced, and tight co-correlation was observed between alpha and beta sequence abundances in each sample. Regarding the original processing steps: Decombinator V4 was used to perform V gene, J gene and CDR3 annotation of TCR sequences. TCRs were defined as expanded if a significant change between any two time points was detected under a Poisson model with p below 0.0001. TCR abundances were normalised to the total number of TCRs sequenced per sample and were expressed as counts per million. MAIT TCRs were defined by TRAV1-2 paired with TRAJ12, TRAJ20 or TRAJ33, and iNKT TCRs by TRAV10 paired with TRAJ18. VDJdb, accessed 1 November 2021, was searched for CMV, EBV and SARS-CoV-2 annotated TCRs, with TCRs annotated for multiple antigens excluded. The raw public reads went through TCRdb reprocessing: fastp at Q25, MiXCR clone calling, in-frame beta chains kept. Each CDR3 protein gets just one entry, which takes the most common genes and DNA from the rows behind it. TCRdb, not the authors, supplied the V and J calls. The sample includes 25,000 to 35,000 distinct CDR3 sequences, with roughly 5.4% observed a single time. About 4% of the sample is taken by the ten largest.

At the junction V is shortened by 4 bases and J by 0 bases, with 6 bases in between. From its cysteine to its phenylalanine, the CDR3 spans 13 amino acids. Of the read, only the CDR3 DNA is kept; its 39 bases are in frame from base 1. The germline V gene gives CDR1 as SNHLY and CDR2 as FYNNEI. The TCR comes from an adult who was a healthcare worker with PCR-confirmed SARS-CoV-2 infection or an uninfected control (not recorded which). The chain couples TRBV2 to TRBJ1-1, with no confident D gene call. The sequencing input was whole blood. The DNA is TGTGCCAGCAGTGGTAGTATGAACACTGAAGCTTTCTTT. Its amino acids are CASSGSMNTEAFF. Extended through the reference TRBV2 and TRBJ1-1 proteins, this CDR3 yields the full variable domain: EPEVTQTPSHQVTQMGQEVILRCVPISNHLYFYWYRQILGQKVEFLVSFYNNEISEKSEIFDDQFSVERPDGSNFTLKIRSTKLEDSAMYFCASSGSMNTEAFFGQGTRLTVV.